These 28 T cell receptor beta chains share one sample of origin, sequenced in a study of tissue T cells after allogeneic stem cell transplantation. The data were produced by immunoSEQ multiplex PCR, yet TCRdb's version contains in-frame clones alone and is incomplete. This sample has thousands of clones, with approximately 64% found just once. The sample comprised gut tissue. The receptors derive from a female BALB/c mouse in good health. Mouse MHC haplotype: H2-d.

This clone appeared a few times. Genes and germline are mouse. The read is 1 residue too short to cover the CDR3 end, so that end is filled in from the germline J gene. V is TRBV5 and J is TRBJ2-7; D might be TRBD2 (6 bases). The V end lost 0 bases, the J end lost 4 bases, and 13 bases lay between the germline ends. This CDR3 is 15 amino acids long. CDR1 is LGHNA, CDR2 YNLKQL, per germline (reference sequence). CDR3 bases read: TGTGCCAGCAGCCAAGAATGGGACTTTTCTTATGAACAGTAC. It is translated as CASSQEWDFSYEQY. The CDR3 in full is CASSQEWDFSYEQYF.

Comment on this clone: Genes and germline come from the mouse. The read terminates 1 residue before the CDR3 end, so the remaining end is supplied by the germline J gene. The rearrangement uses TRBV31 and TRBJ2-3; 7 nucleotides align to TRBD2. V shed 0 bases, J shed 1 base, and the junction held 7 bases outside the gene matches. This CDR3 region has 16 residues. In germline, CDR1 is GKSSPN, CDR2 SITVG. The sequenced CDR3 bases are TGTGCCTGGAGTCTAGAGTGGGGGGTGGGTGCAGAAACGCTGTAT. As protein: CAWSLEWGVGAETLY. From start to end, the CDR3 is CAWSLEWGVGAETLYF.

On this clone itself: Each gene name is a mouse one. Incomplete CDR3 DNA: TGTGCCAGCGGTGGGGGGGGCAGAAACTCCGACTACACC. As protein: CASGGGGRNSDYT. The whole CDR3 sequence reads CASGGGGRNSDYTF. J is TRBJ1-2 and V is TRBV13-2; a weak D match, TRBD1 (6 bases). The CDR3 end lies 1 residue beyond the end of the read and is filled in from the germline J gene. CDR1 is NNHNN and CDR2 is SYGAGS in the germline V gene (reference sequence). Between the trimmed V and J ends, which lost 3 bases and 1 base, there was a span of 10 bases. The CDR3 runs to 14 residues.

Only one count was recorded for this clone. Gene and germline names: mouse. The CDR3 end is not reached by the read, which stops 1 residue before it; the germline J gene fills it in. The chain uses TRBV31 and TRBJ2-5; 12 bases map to TRBD2. The germline CDR1 and CDR2 sequences are GKSSPN and SITVG. After removal of 1 base from V and 2 bases from J, the junction contained 4 bases not matched to a gene. The CDR3 spans 16 residues. Incomplete CDR3 DNA: TGTGCCTGGAGTCGGGGGACTGGGGGGCGCCAAGACACCCAGTAC. It specifies CAWSRGTGGRQDTQY. The complete CDR3 protein is CAWSRGTGGRQDTQYF. Full variable domain (remainder filled in from reference TRBV31 and TRBJ2-5): AQTIHQWPVAEIKAVGSPLSLGCTIKGKSSPNLYWYWQATGGTLQQLFYSITVGQVESVVQLNLSASRPKDDQFILSTEKLLLSHSGFYLCAWSRGTGGRQDTQYFGPGTRLLVL.

As regards this clone: Each gene name is a mouse one. The read halts 1 residue ahead of the CDR3 end, with the missing end drawn from the germline J gene. The chain recombines TRBV20 with TRBJ2-5; D assignment may be TRBD1 or TRBD2 (6 bases each). This CDR3 has 13 residues. Trimming removed 2 bases at V and 5 bases at J, with 11 bases between. Germline CDR1 and CDR2: GFQATS and STVNSAI. The CDR3 reads CGARRGDGDTQYF. The sequenced CDR3 bases are TGTGGTGCTAGGAGGGGGGACGGAGACACCCAGTAC.

Concerning this clone itself: Gene labels here are mouse ones. The sequenced fragment ends 1 residue before the CDR3 boundary, so the rest is inferred from the germline J gene. The chain combines TRBV1 with TRBJ1-1, with D possibly being TRBD1 (6 bases). This CDR3 contains 16 residues. The germline V gene has CDR1 NSQYPW and CDR2 LRSPGD (reference sequence). Trimming left V 0 bases short and J 1 base short, with 12 bases between. This CDR3 is CTCSADRGRGNTEVFF. The part of the CDR3 DNA that was read is TGCACCTGCAGTGCAGACAGGGGTAGGGGGAACACAGAAGTCTTC.

Details on this clone: Gene names and germline match the mouse. The read comes to an end 1 residue before the CDR3 does, leaving the germline J gene to fill in the end. V usage is TRBV13-3 and J usage is TRBJ2-3; possibly TRBD1 for D (5 bases). Trimming pared 5 bases from V and 2 bases from J, leaving 9 bases between. The CDR3 loop spans 13 amino acids. Germline V gene data show CDR1 as NNHDY and CDR2 as SYVADS. CDR3 DNA (partial): TGTGCCAGCAGATCAGGGTTTGCAGAAACGCTGTAT. Protein: CASRSGFAETLY. The whole CDR3 protein is CASRSGFAETLYF.

With regard to this clone: Gene names are the mouse ones. The observed sequence ends 1 residue before the CDR3 terminus, with the missing tail filled in from the germline J gene. The chain couples TRBV4 to TRBJ2-5; D unresolved. The CDR3 loop spans 11 amino acids. Trimming took off 3 bases at V and 5 bases at J, with 3 bases between the two ends. From germline, CDR1 is LGHDT and CDR2 YNNKQL (reference sequence). The DNA read from the CDR3 is TGTGCCAGCAGCTACAGAGACACCCAGTAC. Its protein product is CASSYRDTQY. The whole CDR3 sequence reads CASSYRDTQYF. Based on the CDR3 plus reference TRBV4 and TRBJ2-5, the full variable domain is ETAVFQTPNYHVTQVGNEVSFNCKQTLGHDTMYWYKQDSKKLLKIMFSYNNKQLIVNETVPRRFSPQSSDKAHLNLRIKSVEPEDSAVYLCASSYRDTQYFGPGTRLLVL.

Notes on this clone: The gene symbols are mouse symbols. The read falls 1 residue short of the CDR3 end, and the missing part is taken from the germline J gene. V is TRBV1 and J is TRBJ1-5; D is perhaps TRBD1 (6 bases). V lost 1 base and J lost 5, with 12 bases in between. The CDR3 loop spans 15 amino acids. CDR1 NSQYPW and CDR2 LRSPGD come from the germline V gene (reference sequence). The part of the CDR3 DNA that was read is TGCACCTGCAGTGCAGGAACAGGGATCGACCAGGCTCCGCTT. Encoded protein: CTCSAGTGIDQAPL. The whole CDR3 reads CTCSAGTGIDQAPLF.

This clone has a handful of counts. Genes and germline come from the mouse. The missing CDR3 end, 1 residue past where the read stops, is filled in from the germline J gene. The gene calls are TRBV3 and TRBJ2-7; 12 bases are shared with TRBD2. The V segment lost 5 bases and the J segment 4 bases; nucleotides outside the gene matches: 3. The germline V gene encodes CDR1 SNHLY and CDR2 FYNGKV (reference sequence). The CDR3 consists of 14 residues. The CDR3 protein is CASSAGTGGYEQYF. The CDR3 bases that were read are TGTGCCAGCAGCGCCGGGACTGGGGGGTATGAACAGTAC.

This clone has a single count. Gene names and germline match the mouse. The CDR3 goes on 1 residue after the read ends, and that part is filled in from the germline J gene. The chain recombines TRBV19 with TRBJ2-4, with D unclear. V was shortened by 3 bases and J by 0 bases, with 5 bases between the two germline ends. The V gene's germline CDR1 is FNHDT and CDR2 SITEND (reference sequence). This CDR3 comprises 13 residues. This CDR3 reads CASSKNSQNTLYF. The sequenced part of the CDR3 DNA is TGTGCCAGCAGTAAAAACAGTCAAAACACCTTGTAC.

A note on this clone: Gene names denote mouse genes. The read ends 1 residue before the CDR3 terminus; that terminus is restored from the germline J gene. The chain combines TRBV17 with TRBJ2-3; the D call may be TRBD1 or TRBD2 (5 bases each). Germline V gives CDR1 MNHDT, CDR2 YYDKIL. V gave up 2 bases and J gave up 3 bases, with 9 bases separating them. The CDR3 extends over 14 amino acids. The covered CDR3 bases are TGTGCTAGCAGTAGATTCGGGGGAGCAGAAACGCTGTAT. As protein: CASSRFGGAETLY. The whole CDR3 sequence is CASSRFGGAETLYF. Based on the CDR3 plus reference TRBV17 and TRBJ2-3, the full variable domain is DTTVKQNPRYKLARVGKPVNLICSQTMNHDTMYWYQKKPNQAPKLLLFYYDKILNREADTFEKFQSSRPNNSFCSLYIGSAGLEYSAMYLCASSRFGGAETLYFGSGTRLTVL.

In the case of this clone: Germline and genes: mouse. The CDR3 end falls 1 residue outside the read, so it is completed with the germline J gene. The chain has TRBV13-3 and TRBJ2-2, with 11 positions matching TRBD1. With V trimmed by 2 bases and J by 1 base, 4 bases remained unmatched. The CDR3 loop spans 17 amino acids. Per the germline V gene, CDR1 is NNHDY and CDR2 is SYVADS. CDR3 sequence reads: CASSEWDRGRNTGQLYF. The sequenced CDR3 bases are TGTGCCAGCAGTGAGTGGGACAGGGGGAGAAACACCGGGCAGCTCTAC. The whole variable domain, filled in from reference TRBV13-3 and TRBJ2-2, reads EAAVTQSPRSKVAVTGGKVTLSCHQTNNHDYMYWYRQDTGHGLRLIHYSYVADSTEKGDIPDGYKASRPSQENFSLILELASLSQTAVYFCASSEWDRGRNTGQLYFGEGSKLTVL.

A word on this clone: Gene names refer to mouse genes. The CDR3 goes on 1 residue after the read ends, and that part is filled in from the germline J gene. This rearrangement joins TRBV1 to TRBJ1-6, with D possibly being TRBD1 (6 bases). Being an ORF, TRBJ1-6 has a function that is uncertain. There are 15 residues in the CDR3. CDR1 NSQYPW and CDR2 LRSPGD come from the germline V gene (reference sequence). The V and J ends lost 3 bases and 4 bases respectively, with 10 bases between them. The DNA read from the CDR3 is TGCACCTGCAGTGCCCGGACAGCGTATAATTCGCCCCTCTAC. It yields the protein CTCSARTAYNSPLY. The entire CDR3 protein reads CTCSARTAYNSPLYF.

This clone was seen only a few times. Any gene name here is a mouse gene name. The read is 1 residue too short to cover the CDR3 end, so that end is filled in from the germline J gene. The chain is built from TRBV2 and TRBJ1-2, with D possibly being TRBD1 (5 bases). Trimming left V 0 bases short and J 3 bases short, with 11 bases between. Germline CDR1 LGHNA, CDR2 YSYQKL. The CDR3 is made up of 15 amino acids. The sequenced CDR3 bases are TGTGCCAGCAGCCAAGAGGGGGGGTGGGACTCCGACTACACC. It codes for CASSQEGGWDSDYT. The whole CDR3 protein is CASSQEGGWDSDYTF.

As to this clone: Gene names and germline refer to mouse. The read ends 1 residue early relative to the CDR3; the germline J gene fills the gap. The rearrangement uses TRBV13-2 and TRBJ2-4; the match to TRBD2 covers 9 bases. Germline V lookup: CDR1 NNHNN, CDR2 SYGAGS (reference sequence). CDR3 length: 13 amino acids. The J segment lost 10 bases and the V segment lost 0 bases, leaving 3 bases of the junction unmatched. CDR3 bases read: TGTGCCAGCGGTGATGGGACTGGGGATCCCTTGTAC. Protein product: CASGDGTGDPLY. The complete CDR3 reads CASGDGTGDPLYF.

In regard to this clone: Germline and genes: mouse. The read ends 1 residue before the CDR3 terminus; that terminus is restored from the germline J gene. The rearrangement uses TRBV19 and TRBJ1-4; weak D call: TRBD1 (6 bases). V was pared by 4 bases and J by 4 bases, with 11 bases between. CDR1 and CDR2 (germline): FNHDT, SITEND (reference sequence). CDR3 length: 14 residues. The CDR3 region is CASSPGTSNERLFF. The sequenced part of the CDR3 DNA is TGTGCCAGCAGTCCCGGGACAAGCAACGAAAGATTATTT.

As to this clone: Gene names are the mouse ones. Read sequence stops 1 residue before the CDR3 end, and the germline J gene provides the missing end. The chain joins TRBV31 to TRBJ2-4; no clear D gene. The CDR3 contains 13 residues. The V gene's germline CDR1 is GKSSPN and CDR2 SITVG. Trimming cost V 5 bases and J 0 bases, with 9 bases left between them. The CDR3 loop reads CAWGQSSQNTLYF. The part of the CDR3 DNA that was read is TGTGCCTGGGGCCAATCTAGTCAAAACACCTTGTAC.

Concerning this clone itself: These gene names are mouse names. The read terminates 1 residue before the CDR3 end, so the remaining end is supplied by the germline J gene. V and J are TRBV24 and TRBJ1-1; unclear D gene. V shed 2 bases and J shed 7 bases, with 2 bases lying between them. CDR1 is KGHTA, CDR2 FRNEEI, per germline. The CDR3 spans 10 residues. CDR3 DNA (partial): TGTGCCAGCAGTCTGGGAGAAGTCTTC. Encoded protein: CASSLGEVF. The CDR3 reads in full as CASSLGEVFF.

Worth noting for this clone: Germline and genes: mouse. Coverage ceases 1 residue before the CDR3 finishes, and the germline J gene fills in the end. The chain carries TRBV5 and TRBJ1-1; a possible D gene is TRBD1 (5 bases). The CDR3 extends over 12 amino acids. Trimming removed 0 bases at V and 6 bases at J, with 5 bases between. Germline assignment: CDR1 LGHNA and CDR2 YNLKQL (reference sequence). CDR3 loop: CASSQDRAEVFF. The DNA read from the CDR3 is TGTGCCAGCAGCCAAGACAGGGCAGAAGTCTTC.

As regards this clone: Mouse gene names and germline throughout. With the read ending 1 residue before the CDR3 end, the germline J gene is used to fill in that end. V gene TRBV19 combines with J gene TRBJ2-7; TRBD2 matches 12 bases. Looked up from germline, CDR1 is FNHDT and CDR2 is SITEND (reference sequence). V lost 7 bases, J lost 0 bases, and 2 bases stayed unmatched. The CDR3 consists of 14 residues. The CDR3 sequence: CASGDWGDSYEQYF. The covered CDR3 bases are TGTGCCAGCGGGGACTGGGGGGACTCCTATGAACAGTAC.

With regard to this clone: Gene names and germline refer to mouse. The CDR3 extends 1 residue past the end of the read, so its final part is completed from the germline J gene. The V gene is TRBV20, the J gene TRBJ2-3; D is ambiguous. V was clipped by 0 bases and J by 0 bases, with 7 bases between them. The CDR3 is 14 amino acids. In germline, CDR1 is GFQATS, CDR2 STVNSAI. The DNA read from the CDR3 is TGTGGTGCTAGGGATGCCATCAGTGCAGAAACGCTGTAT. Translation: CGARDAISAETLY. The complete CDR3 reads CGARDAISAETLYF.

As for this clone: Gene names are the mouse ones. The DNA ends 1 residue before the CDR3 does, and the rest of the CDR3 is filled in from the germline J gene. The rearrangement joins TRBV20 to TRBJ2-7, with 13 positions matching TRBD2. J gave up 3 bases and V 0 bases, and 5 bases lay outside the gene matches. The CDR3 has 16 residues. Per germline, CDR1 GFQATS and CDR2 STVNSAI. CDR3 residues: CGARELGTGGDYEQYF. The part of the CDR3 DNA that was read is TGTGGTGCTAGGGAACTTGGGACTGGGGGGGACTATGAACAGTAC.

This clone appeared a few times. The germline and genes are mouse ones. Sequencing ends 1 residue short of the CDR3 end; the germline J gene provides the rest. This chain links TRBV2 with TRBJ1-4, with D possibly matching TRBD1 (5 bases). The CDR3 spans 16 residues. With 0 bases removed from V and 4 bases from J, the gap between germline ends came to 12 bases. Germline CDR1 LGHNA, CDR2 YSYQKL. The part of the CDR3 DNA that was read is TGTGCCAGCAGCCAAGATTATCAGGGAGGCAACGAAAGATTATTT. Encoded protein: CASSQDYQGGNERLF. The entire CDR3 protein reads CASSQDYQGGNERLFF.

For this clone: The gene names here belong to mouse. With the read ending 1 residue before the CDR3 end, the germline J gene is used to fill in that end. The chain couples TRBV31 to TRBJ1-5; 7 nucleotides line up with TRBD1. CDR3 length: 12 amino acids. Trimming at V came to 5 bases and at J to 2 bases, leaving 0 bases not matched to a gene. In germline, CDR1 is GKSSPN, CDR2 SITVG. The sequenced CDR3 bases are TGTGCCTGGGACAGGGACAACCAGGCTCCGCTT. Residues: CAWDRDNQAPL. The full CDR3 sequence reads CAWDRDNQAPLF.

On this clone itself: Any gene name here is a mouse gene name. From the germline J gene comes the end of the CDR3, since the read stops 1 residue before it. The chain employs TRBV5 and TRBJ2-5, with D perhaps being TRBD1 or TRBD2 (5 bases each). Germline CDR1 LGHNA, CDR2 YNLKQL (reference sequence). The CDR3 covers 15 residues. The germline V and J ends were trimmed by 0 bases and 5 bases, with 12 bases remaining between them. CDR3 in amino acids: CASSQDGGAGDTQYF. Partial CDR3 DNA: TGTGCCAGCAGCCAAGATGGAGGGGCGGGAGACACCCAGTAC.

This clone was detected only a few times. Gene names refer to mouse genes. The CDR3 end falls 1 residue outside the read, so it is completed with the germline J gene. The chain links TRBV13-3 to TRBJ1-2, with 12 bases aligning to TRBD1. J lost 2 bases, V lost 5 bases, and 1 base had no gene match. Germline loops: CDR1 NNHDY, CDR2 SYVADS. This CDR3 comprises 14 residues. CDR3 DNA, as far as it was read: TGTGCCAGCAGCGGGACAGGGGGCAACTCCGACTACACC. It translates to CASSGTGGNSDYT. The entire CDR3 reads CASSGTGGNSDYTF.

Note on this clone: Germline and genes: mouse. The sequenced fragment ends 1 residue before the CDR3 boundary, so the rest is inferred from the germline J gene. The J gene is TRBJ2-1, the V gene TRBV12-1; TRBD2 matches at 9 bases. J lost 1 base, V lost 6 bases, and 0 bases had no gene match. The CDR3 loop spans 13 amino acids. Looked up from germline, CDR1 is SGHSN and CDR2 is HYEKVE. The CDR3 sequence is CASDWGNYAEQFF. The CDR3 bases that were read are TGTGCCAGCGACTGGGGGAACTATGCTGAGCAGTTC.